This entry lists 28 T cell receptor beta chains sequenced from one sample in a study of T cells in Graves' hyperthyroidism and ophthalmopathy. The TCR beta CDR3 regions underwent amplification using RNA transcripts as the source. With the HTBI primer set, the TCR CDR3 went through a first round of RT-PCR. TCRdb recomputed calls from the multiplex PCR reads with MiXCR, one row per CDR3 protein. The repertoire holds some 650,000 distinct CDR3 sequences, about a sixth seen once, with less than 3.5% in the top ten. Input material: blood. These receptor sequences come from a woman aged 40-49 years with Graves' ophthalmopathy.

The rearrangement links TRBV10-3 to TRBJ1-5; a possible D gene is TRBD1 (5 bases). The CDR3 is 15 residues long. Trimming stripped 2 bases from V and 5 bases from J, with 13 bases between. Germline loops: CDR1 ENHRY, CDR2 SYGVKD. The DNA for the CDR3 is TGTGCCATCAGTGAGGGAGGGACGGTCGATCAGCCCCAGCATTTT. Protein sequence: CAISEGGTVDQPQHF.

This clonotype was observed many times. Here the CDR3 reads CASSDRVVKLFF. Here the CDR3 DNA reads TGTGCCAGCAGTGACCGGGTTGTGAAACTGTTTTTT. This chain uses TRBV6-1 with TRBJ1-4, with D unclear. The V end was cut by 3 bases, the J end by 11 bases, with 10 bases between. Per the germline V gene, CDR1 is MNHNS and CDR2 is SASEGT. The CDR3 consists of 12 residues.

The gene calls are TRBV12-3 or TRBV12-4 and TRBJ2-3; 7 bases agree with TRBD1. The V segment lost 5 bases and the J segment 2 bases; nucleotides outside the gene matches: 28. The CDR3 sequence is 22 residues long. CDR3 sequence reads: CASSPPPPLRQGRLPYTDTQYF. CDR3 sequence (DNA): TGTGCCAGCAGTCCCCCCCCCCCCCTTCGACAGGGAAGATTACCCTACACAGATACGCAGTATTTT.

This clonotype was counted between two and nine times. The chain combines TRBV2 with TRBJ1-1; TRBD1 might be the D (6 bases). The CDR3 has 14 amino acids. The germline V gene encodes CDR1 SNHLY and CDR2 FYNNEI. V shed 5 bases and J shed 6 bases, with 16 bases lying between them. The CDR3 protein is CASSSDRFNAEAFF. CDR3 sequence (DNA): TGTGCCAGCAGTTCTGACAGGTTTAACGCTGAAGCTTTCTTT.

This clonotype was detected ten times or more. The chain couples TRBV14 to TRBJ2-5; D is perhaps TRBD2 (5 bases). V was shortened by 0 bases and J by 5 bases, with 13 bases between the two germline ends. Germline lookup yields CDR1 SGHDN and CDR2 FVKESK. The CDR3 runs to 15 residues. The CDR3, as DNA: TGTGCCAGCAGCCAAGATCGGAGCGGTGGGGAGACCCAGTACTTC. As protein: CASSQDRSGGETQYF.

The V and J genes are TRBV20-1 and TRBJ2-3, with a possible D match to TRBD2 (5 bases). CDR3 length: 15 residues. CDR1 is DFQATT and CDR2 is SNEGSKA in the germline V gene (reference sequence). V was shortened by 5 bases and J by 2 bases, with 17 bases between the two germline ends. The chain's CDR3 is CSARAAGLTTDTQYF. CDR3 DNA sequence: TGCAGTGCTCGCGCGGCGGGCCTCACCACAGATACGCAGTATTTT.

The rearrangement links TRBV20-1 to TRBJ2-2; 12 bases map to TRBD2. The CDR3 sequence is 15 residues long. The trim removed 0 bases at V and 6 bases at J, leaving 2 bases unmatched. The germline gives CDR1 DFQATT, CDR2 SNEGSKA (reference sequence). CDR3 amino acids: CSARDSSGRAGELFF. The CDR3 nucleotides read TGCAGTGCTAGAGATTCTAGCGGGAGGGCCGGGGAGCTGTTTTTT.

The chain links TRBV4-2 to TRBJ2-6; no reliable D call. The CDR3 has 15 residues. The germline gives CDR1 LGHNA, CDR2 YNFKEQ. The germline V and J ends were trimmed by 2 bases and 4 bases, with 9 bases remaining between them. The CDR3 sequence is CASSQPSDGANVLTF. The CDR3 coding sequence is TGTGCCAGCAGCCAACCCTCCGACGGGGCCAACGTCCTGACTTTC.

This clonotype was detected only once. This rearrangement joins TRBV20-1 to TRBJ1-4; 8 bases are a match to TRBD1. Germline V gene lookup returns CDR1 DFQATT and CDR2 SNEGSKA (reference sequence). The CDR3 extends over 12 amino acids. CDR3 sequence reads: CRADRENEKLFF. As DNA, the CDR3 is TGCAGGGCGGACAGGGAGAATGAAAAACTGTTTTTT.

The chain has TRBV27 and TRBJ1-1; possible D gene TRBD1, 6 bases. V lost 3 bases to trimming and J lost 6 bases, with 17 bases between them. Germline V CDR1 and CDR2: MNHEY, SMNVEV (reference sequence). The CDR3 totals 15 residues. The CDR3 reads CASSLGLGGAAEAFF. The CDR3 DNA reads as TGTGCCAGCAGTTTGGGCCTCGGGGGGGCCGCTGAAGCTTTCTTT.

The rearrangement links TRBV10-3 to TRBJ2-2; a possible D gene is TRBD2 (6 bases). The V gene's germline CDR1 is ENHRY and CDR2 SYGVKD. V was pared by 8 bases and J by 7 bases, with 14 bases between. The CDR3 spans 13 residues. The CDR3 bases are TGTGCCATCGGAGGGGCGGTCGGCGGGGAGCTGTTTTTT. Translating it yields CAIGGAVGGELFF.

V is TRBV20-1 and J is TRBJ1-3; no clear D gene. Germline V CDR1 and CDR2: DFQATT, SNEGSKA (reference sequence). V dropped 5 bases and J dropped 3 bases, with 8 bases sitting between them. The CDR3 has 12 amino acids. In DNA form, the CDR3 reads TGCAGTGCTCGGGCTGGTGGAAACACCATATATTTT. Protein sequence: CSARAGGNTIYF.

This clonotype has a count of ten or more. The V and J genes are TRBV28 and TRBJ2-5; 10 bases line up with TRBD2. Germline-derived CDR1 and CDR2 are MDHEN and SYDVKM. The CDR3 totals 16 residues. V trimming: 6 bases; J trimming: 7 bases; junction bases outside the gene matches: 14. The CDR3 protein is CASSPAVAGGPGTQYF. The DNA for the CDR3 is TGTGCCAGCAGCCCGGCGGTAGCGGGAGGACCAGGGACCCAGTACTTC.

The sample holds a few counts of this clonotype. The CDR3 reads CASSFSSWEQFF. The CDR3 DNA reads TGTGCCAGCAGTTTCTCGTCCTGGGAGCAGTTCTTC. The chain has TRBV2 and TRBJ2-1; D remains unclear. This CDR3 has 12 amino acids. CDR1 and CDR2 (germline): SNHLY, FYNNEI. V lost 5 bases, J lost 10 bases, and 12 bases lay in between.

This clonotype was recorded at least ten times. The J gene is TRBJ1-5, the V gene TRBV6-2 or TRBV6-3; D gene uncertain. The germline V gene encodes CDR1 MNHEY and CDR2 SVGEGT. CDR3 size: 13 residues. Trimming shortened V by 8 bases and J by 6 bases, and 14 bases separated the two germline ends. The DNA of the CDR3 is TGTGCCAGCCGCTCCTCATCAGGTCAGCCCCAGCATTTT. It encodes CASRSSSGQPQHF.

There are many counts of this clonotype. The rearrangement joins TRBV11-3 to TRBJ2-1; tentatively, D is TRBD1 or TRBD2 (5 bases each). This CDR3 contains 16 residues. Germline loops: CDR1 SGHNT, CDR2 YENEEA. Trimming took 4 bases from V and 11 from J, leaving 24 bases between them. The CDR3 protein is CASSSPGLTASMKQFF. DNA for the CDR3: TGTGCCAGCAGCTCTCCGGGGCTAACCGCTTCAATGAAGCAGTTCTTC.

There are a few counts of this clonotype. The chain employs TRBV18 and TRBJ2-1; D remains ambiguous. The V gene's germline CDR1 is KGHSH and CDR2 LQKENI. V lost 3 bases and J lost 0, with 6 bases in between. CDR3 length: 14 residues. CDR3 sequence (DNA): TGTGCCAGCTCACCTGACATCTCCTACAATGAGCAGTTCTTC. Translation: CASSPDISYNEQFF.

The sample holds many counts of this clonotype. The rearrangement links TRBV2 to TRBJ1-5; tentatively, D is TRBD1 (5 bases). The CDR3 is 14 residues long. V lost 1 base to trimming and J lost 6 bases, with 10 bases between them. Germline CDR1 reads SNHLY; CDR2 reads FYNNEI. This CDR3 reads CASSEEGRGQPQHF. Written as DNA, the CDR3 is TGTGCCAGCAGTGAAGAGGGTAGGGGTCAGCCCCAGCATTTT. Complete variable domain (other parts from reference TRBV2 and TRBJ1-5): EPEVTQTPSHQVTQMGQEVILRCVPISNHLYFYWYRQILGQKVEFLVSFYNNEISEKSEIFDDQFSVERPDGSNFTLKIRSTKLEDSAMYFCASSEEGRGQPQHFGDGTRLSIL.

Ten or more counts support this clonotype. The rearrangement uses TRBV3-1 and TRBJ1-6; weak D call: TRBD1 (5 bases). The CDR3 has 14 amino acids. V lost 0 bases, J lost 14 bases, and 14 bases lay in between. Germline lookup yields CDR1 LGHDT and CDR2 YNNKEL (reference sequence). The CDR3 protein is CASSQDPRRGSLHF. In DNA form, the CDR3 reads TGTGCCAGCAGCCAAGATCCTCGGAGGGGCTCCCTCCACTTT.

In this sample, this clonotype turned up many times. The chain couples TRBV28 to TRBJ2-3, with TRBD2 matching 7 bases. Germline values: CDR1 MDHEN, CDR2 SYDVKM. V trimming: 6 bases; J trimming: 2 bases; junction bases outside the gene matches: 8. This CDR3 has 15 residues. The CDR3 bases are TGTGCCAGCAGCGCCGGGGGGAGAGACACAGATACGCAGTATTTT. This translates into CASSAGGRDTDTQYF.

This clonotype was seen repeatedly, ten times or more. This chain connects TRBV20-1 to TRBJ2-3, with D possibly matching TRBD1 (5 bases). Germline values: CDR1 DFQATT, CDR2 SNEGSKA (reference sequence). This CDR3 has 14 amino acids. With 1 base removed from V and 3 bases from J, the gap between germline ends came to 11 bases. This CDR3 is CSARVAGKTDTQYF. In nucleotides, the CDR3 is TGCAGTGCTAGAGTTGCAGGGAAGACAGATACGCAGTATTTT.

This clonotype has at least ten counts. The V call is TRBV6-1, the J call TRBJ2-1; weak D call: TRBD2 (7 bases). Germline V gives CDR1 MNHNS, CDR2 SASEGT. Trimming stripped 2 bases from V and 4 bases from J, with 15 bases between. CDR3 length: 16 residues. CDR3 protein: CASSELWGGRYNEQFF. The CDR3 nucleotides are TGTGCCAGCAGTGAATTGTGGGGGGGCAGGTACAATGAGCAGTTCTTC.

This clonotype was picked up many times. The V call is TRBV11-1, the J call TRBJ2-3, with 9 bases identical to TRBD2. Trimming cost V 5 bases and J 0 bases; bases outside gene matches: 6. The CDR3 totals 16 residues. The germline V gene has CDR1 SGHAT and CDR2 FQDESV (reference sequence). The CDR3 spells CASSPSGRISTDTQYF. CDR3 DNA: TGTGCCAGCAGCCCGAGCGGGAGGATCAGCACAGATACGCAGTATTTT.

This clonotype was observed a handful of times. This chain uses TRBV6-1 with TRBJ2-5, with TRBD2 matching over 10 bases. Germline CDR1 and CDR2: MNHNS and SASEGT. J lost 5 bases, V lost 7 bases, and 7 bases had no gene match. The CDR3 is made up of 14 amino acids. The CDR3 is CASTGLAEGETQYF. CDR3 DNA sequence: TGTGCCAGCACCGGACTAGCGGAGGGGGAGACCCAGTACTTC.

There are many counts of this clonotype. CDR3 residues: CASSPEGTVTDTQYF. As DNA, the CDR3 is TGTGCCAGCAGCCCCGAAGGGACAGTCACAGATACGCAGTATTTT. The genes are TRBV11-2 and TRBJ2-3; 7 positions match TRBD1. The CDR3 sequence is 15 residues long. J lost 2 bases, V lost 5 bases, and 7 bases had no gene match. Germline CDR1 and CDR2: SGHAT and FQNNGV.

This clonotype was found many times. V usage is TRBV30 and J usage is TRBJ2-1; 9 bases line up with TRBD1. Germline assignment: CDR1 GTSNPN and CDR2 SVGIG (reference sequence). Germline trimming cut 2 bases from V and 6 bases from J; bases unmatched to any gene: 8. The CDR3 spans 15 residues. Here the CDR3 reads CAWSTRTGVLNEQFF. In DNA, the CDR3 is TGTGCCTGGAGTACCCGGACAGGGGTTCTCAATGAGCAGTTCTTC.

In this sample, this clonotype turned up many times. The chain links TRBV7-3 to TRBJ1-2, with D possibly TRBD1 on 5 matching bases. The V gene lost 2 bases and the J gene lost 8 bases, with 21 bases spanning the gap. The CDR3 extends over 16 amino acids. Germline V gives CDR1 SGHTA, CDR2 FQGTGA. This chain's CDR3 is CASSLLPGQGSEGYTF. Written as DNA, the CDR3 is TGTGCCAGCAGCTTATTACCAGGGCAGGGATCGGAGGGCTACACCTTC. The full variable domain, rest sourced from reference TRBV7-3 and TRBJ1-2, is GAGVSQTPSNKVTEKGKYVELRCDPISGHTALYWYRQSLGQGPEFLIYFQGTGAADDSGLPNDRFFAVRPEGSVSTLKIQRTERGDSAVYLCASSLLPGQGSEGYTFGSGTRLTVV.

At least ten counts were recorded for this clonotype. The chain links TRBV16 to TRBJ1-1; D not certain. Trimming pared 6 bases from V and 7 bases from J, leaving 6 bases between. Looked up from germline, CDR1 is KGHSY and CDR2 is FQNENV. This CDR3 spans 10 amino acids. CDR3 sequence: CASRRREAFF. In DNA form, the CDR3 reads TGTGCCAGCAGACGGCGTGAAGCTTTCTTT.